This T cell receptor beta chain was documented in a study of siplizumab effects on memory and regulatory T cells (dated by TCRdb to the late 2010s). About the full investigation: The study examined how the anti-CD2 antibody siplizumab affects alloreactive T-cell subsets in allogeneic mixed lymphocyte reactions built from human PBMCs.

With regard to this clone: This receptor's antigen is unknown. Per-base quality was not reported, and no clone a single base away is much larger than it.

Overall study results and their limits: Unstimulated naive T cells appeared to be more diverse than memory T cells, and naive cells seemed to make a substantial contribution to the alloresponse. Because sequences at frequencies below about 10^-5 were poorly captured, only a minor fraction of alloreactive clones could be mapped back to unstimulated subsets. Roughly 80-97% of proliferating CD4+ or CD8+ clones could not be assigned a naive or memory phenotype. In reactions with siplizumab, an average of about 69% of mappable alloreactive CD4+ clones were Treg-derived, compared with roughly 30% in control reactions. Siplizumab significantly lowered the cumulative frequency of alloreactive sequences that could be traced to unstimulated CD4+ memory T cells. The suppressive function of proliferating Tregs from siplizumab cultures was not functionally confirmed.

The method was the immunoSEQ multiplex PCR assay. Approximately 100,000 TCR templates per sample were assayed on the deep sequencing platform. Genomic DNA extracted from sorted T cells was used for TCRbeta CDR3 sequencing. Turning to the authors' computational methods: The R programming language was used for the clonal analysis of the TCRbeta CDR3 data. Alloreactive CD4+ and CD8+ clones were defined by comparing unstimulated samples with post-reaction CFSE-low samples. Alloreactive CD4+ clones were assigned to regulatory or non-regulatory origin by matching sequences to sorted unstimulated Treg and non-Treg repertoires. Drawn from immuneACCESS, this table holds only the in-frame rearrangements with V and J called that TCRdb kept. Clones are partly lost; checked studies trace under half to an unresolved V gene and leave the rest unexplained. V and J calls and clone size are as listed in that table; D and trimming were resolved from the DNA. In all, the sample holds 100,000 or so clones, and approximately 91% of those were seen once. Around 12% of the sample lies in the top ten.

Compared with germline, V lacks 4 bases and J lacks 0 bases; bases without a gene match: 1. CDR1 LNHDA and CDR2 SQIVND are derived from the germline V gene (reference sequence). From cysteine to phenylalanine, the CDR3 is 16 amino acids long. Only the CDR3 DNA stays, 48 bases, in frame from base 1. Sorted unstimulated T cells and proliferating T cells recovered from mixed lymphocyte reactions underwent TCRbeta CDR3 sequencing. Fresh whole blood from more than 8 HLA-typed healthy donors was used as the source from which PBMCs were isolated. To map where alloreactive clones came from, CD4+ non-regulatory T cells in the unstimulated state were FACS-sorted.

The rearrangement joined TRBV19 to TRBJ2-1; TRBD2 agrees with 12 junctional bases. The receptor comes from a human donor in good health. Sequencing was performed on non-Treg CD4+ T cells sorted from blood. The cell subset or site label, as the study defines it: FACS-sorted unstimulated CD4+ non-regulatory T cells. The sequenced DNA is TGTGCCAGTAGTAAGGGACTAGCGGGCTCCTACAATGAGCAGTTCTTC. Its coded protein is CASSKGLAGSYNEQFF.